The 17 T cell receptor beta chains below were found in one sample sequenced in a study of CD8 T cells in Susac syndrome. Random hexamers were used to reverse transcribe roughly 0.5 to 1 ug of RNA. TCRdb ran MiXCR on the immunoSEQ multiplex PCR reads and lists one entry per CDR3 protein. The sample comprises approximately 230,000 distinct CDR3 sequences, around 93% of which are singletons, and around 0.07% rests with the top ten. Sequencing input: CD4+ T cells from PBMCs. The receptors stem from a human donor with multiple sclerosis.

This chain joins TRBV29-1 and TRBJ1-3; tentatively, D is TRBD1 (5 bases). The CDR3 has 13 amino acids. Germline lookup yields CDR1 SQVTM and CDR2 ANQGSEA. Trimming shortened V by 7 bases and J by 0 bases, and 10 bases separated the two germline ends. CDR3 coding DNA: TGCAGCGGGCAGGGCAGCTCTGGAAACACCATATATTTT. Translation: CSGQGSSGNTIYF.

This chain joins TRBV7-3 and TRBJ1-6; D not resolved. The CDR3 length is 16 residues. Trimming took off 5 bases at V and 13 bases at J, with 24 bases between the two ends. The germline V gene encodes CDR1 SGHTA and CDR2 FQGTGA. The CDR3 DNA sequence: TGTGCCAGCAGCCTACTAAATTACGGCCTTCGTTGGCCCCTCCACTTT. It translates to CASSLLNYGLRWPLHF.

The chain couples TRBV15 to TRBJ2-1; D unclear. The CDR3 is 12 amino acids. Germline CDR1 is LNHNV and CDR2 is YYDKDF (reference sequence). V was trimmed by 3 bases and J by 10 bases, leaving 10 bases between them. This chain's CDR3 is CATSREEREQFF. DNA of the CDR3: TGTGCCACCAGCAGGGAAGAGAGGGAGCAGTTCTTC.

This rearrangement joins TRBV24-1 to TRBJ2-2; the D is unclear. The CDR3 consists of 13 residues. Trimming pared 0 bases from V and 9 bases from J, leaving 7 bases between. In germline, CDR1 is KGHDR, CDR2 SFDVKD. CDR3 sequence (DNA): TGTGCCACCAGTGATTTGCAAACCCGGGAGCTGTTTTTT. This encodes CATSDLQTRELFF.

The chain uses TRBV7-2 and TRBJ2-1, with 9 bases matching TRBD2. Germline values: CDR1 SGHTA, CDR2 FQGNSA. V lost 1 base to trimming and J lost 8 bases; unmatched junction nucleotides: 9. CDR3 length equals 16 residues. DNA of the CDR3: TGTGCCAGCAGCTTAGTCGTGGCGGGGGGGCAGGATGAGCAGTTCTTC. Amino acid sequence: CASSLVVAGGQDEQFF.

This chain connects TRBV2 to TRBJ1-2; tentative D call: TRBD1 (5 bases). Germline assignment: CDR1 SNHLY and CDR2 FYNNEI. V gave up 2 bases and J gave up 7 bases, with 11 bases separating them. The CDR3 loop spans 13 amino acids. In DNA, the CDR3 is TGTGCCAGCAGTGAACAGGCCAGGGCTGGCTACACCTTC. Encoded protein: CASSEQARAGYTF.

The chain joins TRBV7-9 to TRBJ1-1, with a weak D call TRBD1 (6 bases). Germline CDR1 reads SEHNR; CDR2 reads FQNEAQ (reference sequence). V lost 0 bases to trimming and J lost 1 base, with 6 bases between them. The CDR3 spans 14 residues. CDR3 coding DNA: TGTGCCAGCAGCTTAGCGGGGGCGAACACTGAAGCTTTCTTT. Protein: CASSLAGANTEAFF.

The chain combines TRBV15 with TRBJ2-2; 13 bases are shared with TRBD2. Germline CDR1 is LNHNV and CDR2 is YYDKDF (reference sequence). The CDR3 consists of 19 residues. The ends lost 1 base at V and 0 bases at J; junction bases unmatched: 5. The CDR3 nucleotides are TGTGCCACCAGCAGAGGCTCCACTAGCGGGAGGGCGAACACCGGGGAGCTGTTTTTT. Protein: CATSRGSTSGRANTGELFF.

This sequence joins TRBV11-2 and TRBJ1-3; weak D call: TRBD1 (6 bases). The germline CDR1 and CDR2 sequences are SGHAT and FQNNGV. Trimming pared 0 bases from V and 2 bases from J, leaving 14 bases between. The CDR3 covers 17 residues. This CDR3 is CASSLEPGGLTGNTIYF. The CDR3 nucleotides read TGTGCCAGCAGCTTAGAACCGGGGGGCTTAACTGGAAACACCATATATTTT.

This chain connects TRBV4-2 to TRBJ2-1, with 9 bases lining up with TRBD2. V was pared by 3 bases and J by 5 bases, with 5 bases of the junction left unmatched. There are 15 residues in the CDR3. Per the germline V gene, CDR1 is LGHNA and CDR2 is YNFKEQ. The CDR3 protein is CASSHSLAGNNEQFF. CDR3 sequence (DNA): TGTGCCAGCAGCCATTCGCTAGCGGGGAACAATGAGCAGTTCTTC.

The chain joins TRBV7-2 to TRBJ1-1, with unresolved D. This CDR3 has 13 amino acids. Germline CDR1 and CDR2: SGHTA and FQGNSA. V was pared by 2 bases and J by 3 bases, with 7 bases between. CDR3 nucleotide sequence: TGTGCCAGCAGCTTATTCCGGGACACTGAAGCTTTCTTT. Translation gives CASSLFRDTEAFF.

The genes are TRBV5-6 and TRBJ2-3, with D possibly being TRBD1 or TRBD2 (5 bases each). This CDR3 has 13 residues. Trimming cost V 4 bases and J 10 bases, with 16 bases left between them. CDR1 is SGHDT, CDR2 YYEEEE, per germline. CDR3 residues: CASSPGTTPAQYF. The CDR3 region has the DNA TGTGCCAGCAGCCCGGGGACGACCCCTGCGCAGTATTTT.

This sequence joins TRBV5-6 and TRBJ1-2; a weak D match, TRBD1 (6 bases). The length of the CDR3 is 13 residues. Germline V gives CDR1 SGHDT, CDR2 YYEEEE. Trimming left V 4 bases short and J 5 bases short, with 12 bases between. The CDR3 DNA sequence: TGTGCCAGCAGCCCCGACAGGCATTATGGCTACACCTTC. Its protein product is CASSPDRHYGYTF.

Note on this clonotype: At one boundary the junction diverges from the germline segment, which might be a read error. The chain employs TRBV7-3 and TRBJ1-6; the D gene is possibly TRBD1 (6 bases). Germline CDR1 is SGHTA and CDR2 is FQGTGA. The CDR3 contains 14 residues. The CDR3 coding sequence is TGTGCCAGCATCTTAGAAGGGGGTAATTCACCCCTCCACTTT. Its protein is CASILEGGNSPLHF.

The rearrangement links TRBV6-5 to TRBJ1-1; D is uncertain. V was cut by 0 bases and J by 8 bases, with 7 bases left in between. The CDR3 extends over 12 amino acids. Germline lookup yields CDR1 MNHEY and CDR2 SVGAGI. The CDR3 sequence: CASSYSGSEAFF. DNA for the CDR3: TGTGCCAGCAGTTACTCGGGCAGCGAAGCTTTCTTT.

The chain combines TRBV7-2 with TRBJ1-1; D is ambiguous. The CDR3 is 14 amino acids. V was trimmed by 5 bases and J by 5 bases, leaving 15 bases between them. Germline-derived CDR1 and CDR2 are SGHTA and FQGNSA. The CDR3, as DNA: TGTGCCAGCAGCCCGACGCCCGGGCGGACTGAAGCTTTCTTT. This sequence encodes CASSPTPGRTEAFF.

CDR3 residues: CASSTGPPETQYF. The CDR3 DNA reads as TGTGCCAGCAGCACGGGACCCCCGGAGACCCAGTACTTC. This rearrangement joins TRBV3-1 to TRBJ2-5, with D perhaps assigned TRBD1 or TRBD2 (5 bases each). CDR1 is LGHDT and CDR2 is YNNKEL in the germline V gene (reference sequence). The CDR3 runs to 13 residues. V was clipped by 5 bases and J by 5 bases, with 12 bases between them.